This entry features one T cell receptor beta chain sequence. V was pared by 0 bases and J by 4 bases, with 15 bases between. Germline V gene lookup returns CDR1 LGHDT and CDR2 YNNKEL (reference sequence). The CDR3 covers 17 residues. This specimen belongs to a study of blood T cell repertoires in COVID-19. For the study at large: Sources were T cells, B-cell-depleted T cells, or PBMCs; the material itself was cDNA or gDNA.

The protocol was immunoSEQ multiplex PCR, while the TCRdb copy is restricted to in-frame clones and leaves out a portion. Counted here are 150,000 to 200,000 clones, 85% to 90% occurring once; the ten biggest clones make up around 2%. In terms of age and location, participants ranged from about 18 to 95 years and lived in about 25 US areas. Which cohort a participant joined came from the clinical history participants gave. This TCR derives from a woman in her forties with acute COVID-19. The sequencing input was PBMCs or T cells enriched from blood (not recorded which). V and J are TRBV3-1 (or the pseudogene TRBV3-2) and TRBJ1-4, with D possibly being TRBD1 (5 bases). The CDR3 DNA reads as TGTGCCAGCAGCCAAGATTCCGGGGGGACTGGTAATGAAAAACTGTTTTTT. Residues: CASSQDSGGTGNEKLFF.